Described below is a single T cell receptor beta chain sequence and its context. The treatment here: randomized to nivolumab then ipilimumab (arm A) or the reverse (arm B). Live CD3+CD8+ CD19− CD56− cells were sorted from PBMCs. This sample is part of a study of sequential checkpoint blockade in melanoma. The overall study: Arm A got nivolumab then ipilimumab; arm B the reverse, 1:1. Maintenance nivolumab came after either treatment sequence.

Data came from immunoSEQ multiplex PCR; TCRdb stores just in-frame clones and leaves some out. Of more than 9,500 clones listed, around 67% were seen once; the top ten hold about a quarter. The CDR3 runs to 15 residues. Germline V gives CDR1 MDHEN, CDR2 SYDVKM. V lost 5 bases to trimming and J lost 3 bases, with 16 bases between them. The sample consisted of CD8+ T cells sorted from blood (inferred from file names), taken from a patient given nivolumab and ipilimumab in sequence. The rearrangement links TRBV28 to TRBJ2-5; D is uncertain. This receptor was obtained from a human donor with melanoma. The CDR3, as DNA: TGTGCCAGCAGTCTCCGCGGATTCGATAAAGAGACCCAGTACTTC. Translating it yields CASSLRGFDKETQYF. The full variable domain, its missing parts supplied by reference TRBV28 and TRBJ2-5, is DVKVTQSSRYLVKRTGEKVFLECVQDMDHENMFWYRQDPGLGLRLIYFSYDVKMKEKGDIPEGYSVSREKKERFSLILESASTNQTSMYLCASSLRGFDKETQYFGPGTRLLVL.